This T cell receptor beta chain was identified during a study of blood T cell repertoires in COVID-19. In the study overall: Researchers got acute and convalescent COVID-19 samples from the United States, Italy and Spain.

The repertoire was sequenced with immunoSEQ multiplex PCR; TCRdb's copy has only in-frame clones and lacks some. The sample contains 210,000 or so clones, about 92% of which appear only once. This CDR3 contains 14 residues. In germline, CDR1 is MNHEY, CDR2 SMNVEV (reference sequence). V was trimmed by 7 bases and J by 6 bases, leaving 16 bases between them. Sequenced material: peripheral blood. The chain links TRBV27 to TRBJ1-5, with D maybe TRBD1 (6 bases). This TCR came from a man aged 25-40 years with acute or convalescent COVID-19. CDR3 DNA sequence: TGTGCCAGCAAAAGAACAGGGTGGAGTCAGCCCCAGCATTTT. It yields the protein CASKRTGWSQPQHF.